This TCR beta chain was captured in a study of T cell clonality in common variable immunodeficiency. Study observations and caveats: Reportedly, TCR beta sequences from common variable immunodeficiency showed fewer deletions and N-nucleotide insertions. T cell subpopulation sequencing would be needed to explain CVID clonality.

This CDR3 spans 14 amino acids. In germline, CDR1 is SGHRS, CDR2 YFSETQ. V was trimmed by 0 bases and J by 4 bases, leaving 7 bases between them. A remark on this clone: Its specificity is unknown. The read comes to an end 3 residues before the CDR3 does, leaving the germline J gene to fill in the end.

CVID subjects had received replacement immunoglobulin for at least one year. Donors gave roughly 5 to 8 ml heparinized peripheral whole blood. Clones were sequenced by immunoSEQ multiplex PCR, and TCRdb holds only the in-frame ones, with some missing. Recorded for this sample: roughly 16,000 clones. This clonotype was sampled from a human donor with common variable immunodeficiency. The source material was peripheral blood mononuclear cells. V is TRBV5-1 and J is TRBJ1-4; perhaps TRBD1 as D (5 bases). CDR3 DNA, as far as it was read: TGCGCCAGCAGCTTGGCTGGACATAATGAAAAA. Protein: CASSLAGHNEK. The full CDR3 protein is CASSLAGHNEKLFF.